This T cell receptor (beta chain) is drawn from a study of CD8 T cells in ankylosing spondylitis. Study conclusions and caveats: Disease-associated clones were CD8+ and fairly uncommon in peripheral blood. What seemed typical of ankylosing spondylitis blood was a TCR beta motif built from 7 or 8 highly homologous variants.

This clonotype has a count of ten or more. The antigen is not known. Quantitative 5'-RACE with molecular barcodes was used to make the TCR beta libraries. TCRdb re-analysed the 5' RACE reads in MiXCR, keeping a single row per CDR3 protein. Seen here are around 490,000 distinct CDR3 sequences, approximately 5% observed once, and the top ten hold around 3.5%. The V and J ends lost 0 bases and 3 bases respectively, with 6 bases between them. From germline, CDR1 is ENHRY and CDR2 SYGVKD. The CDR3 has 13 residues. V is TRBV10-3 and J is TRBJ2-7, with D possibly being TRBD2 (5 bases). The TCR sequence derives from a male donor with ankylosing spondylitis. The source material was blood, either unsorted or a sorted T cell fraction (not recorded which). The CDR3 spells CAISESAGYEQYF. DNA of the CDR3: TGTGCCATCAGTGAGTCTGCGGGCTACGAGCAGTACTTC.